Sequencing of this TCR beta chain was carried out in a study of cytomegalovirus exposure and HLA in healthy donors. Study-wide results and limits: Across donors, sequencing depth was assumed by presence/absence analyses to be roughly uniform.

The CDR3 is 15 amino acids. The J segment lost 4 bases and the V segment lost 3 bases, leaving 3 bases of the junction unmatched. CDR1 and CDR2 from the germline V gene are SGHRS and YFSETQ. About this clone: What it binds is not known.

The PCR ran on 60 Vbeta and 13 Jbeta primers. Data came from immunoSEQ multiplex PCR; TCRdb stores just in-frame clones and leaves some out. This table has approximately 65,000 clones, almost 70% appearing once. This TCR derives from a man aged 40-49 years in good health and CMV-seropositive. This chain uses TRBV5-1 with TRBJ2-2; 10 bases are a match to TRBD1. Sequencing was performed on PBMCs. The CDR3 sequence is CASSSGQGGTGELFF. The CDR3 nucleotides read TGCGCCAGCAGCTCAGGACAGGGGGGCACCGGGGAGCTGTTTTTT.